What follows is one T cell receptor (beta chain) and its context. V was pared by 0 bases and J by 4 bases, with 9 bases between. There are 14 residues in the CDR3. Germline CDR1 and CDR2: KGHSH and LQKENI. The data are from a study of blood T cell repertoires in COVID-19. For the study at large: Researchers got acute and convalescent COVID-19 samples from the United States, Italy and Spain. Sources were T cells, B-cell-depleted T cells, or PBMCs; the material itself was cDNA or gDNA.

Original data processing: Estimation of nucleated cell counts was performed using reference gene primer amplification. The method was immunoSEQ multiplex PCR; TCRdb's version includes in-frame clones alone and lacks a portion of them. The DNA was the basis for D and trimming; V, J and clone size are from that table. The profile covers hundreds of thousands of clones, with approximately 84% appearing a single time and 2% to 2.5% taken by the ten largest. The receptor comes from a woman between 25 and 40 years old who had recovered from COVID-19. V is TRBV18 and J is TRBJ2-5; the D gene is possibly TRBD1 (5 bases). Sequences were obtained from peripheral blood. The chain's CDR3 is CASSPPVRVETQYF. The CDR3 nucleotides are TGTGCCAGCTCACCACCGGTCAGGGTAGAGACCCAGTACTTC.